Given below is one TCR delta chain in context. This clone has more than one count but fewer than ten. This receptor's antigen is unknown. TCRdb's listed protein matches a much larger clone and diverges from this DNA's translation at residue 10, likely through a read error; the protein shown comes from the DNA. Sequenced using an Illumina MiSeq. TCRdb called clones afresh from the public reads with CATT; identical DNA rows were later merged. This sample holds about 6,900 delta-chain clones; less than 2.5% were observed only once. Together, the top ten hold around 9.9% of the sample. Relative to germline, V is missing 0 bases and J is missing 3 bases, with 6 bases of the junction outside any gene match. Reading from cysteine to phenylalanine, the CDR3 counts 18 amino acids. The only DNA kept is the CDR3, 54 bases in frame from the first base. As encoded in the germline V gene, CDR1 is GEAIGNYY while CDR2 is EKD.

The source of the sample is a study of gamma-delta chains in newborns, infants, children (dated by TCRdb to the late 2010s). Turning to the overall study: According to the study title, microbial exposure causes polyclonal expansion of innate gammadelta T cells right after birth. Right after human newborns were born, the researchers looked at the way microbial exposure shaped their populations of innate gammadelta T cells.

This clonotype was obtained from a child who was a newborn, infant or young child, either healthy, febrile or measles-vaccinated (not recorded which). What was sequenced was blood. The sequence joins TRDV2 to TRDJ3, and 8 junction bases match TRDD3. The CDR3 region has the sequence CACDTWGMGIWDTRQMFF. The DNA sequence reads TGTGCCTGTGACACCTGGGGGATGGGCATCTGGGACACCCGACAGATGTTTTTC.